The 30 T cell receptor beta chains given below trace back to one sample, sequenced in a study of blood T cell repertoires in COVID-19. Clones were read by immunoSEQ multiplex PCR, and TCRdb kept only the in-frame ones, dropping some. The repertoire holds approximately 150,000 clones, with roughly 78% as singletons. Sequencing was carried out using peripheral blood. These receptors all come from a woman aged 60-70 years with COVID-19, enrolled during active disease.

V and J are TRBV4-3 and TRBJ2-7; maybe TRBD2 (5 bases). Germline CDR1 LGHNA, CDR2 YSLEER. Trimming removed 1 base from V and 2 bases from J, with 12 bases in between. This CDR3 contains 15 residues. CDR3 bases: TGCGCCAGCAGCCAAGCGGGAAGCGGTCCCTACGAGCAGTACTTC. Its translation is CASSQAGSGPYEQYF.

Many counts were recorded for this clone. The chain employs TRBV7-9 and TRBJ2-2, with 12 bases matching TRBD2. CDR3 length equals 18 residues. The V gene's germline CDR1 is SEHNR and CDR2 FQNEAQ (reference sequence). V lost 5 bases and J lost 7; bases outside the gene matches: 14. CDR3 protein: CASSPPAGLAGPSGELFF. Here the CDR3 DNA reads TGTGCCAGCAGCCCGCCGGCCGGACTAGCGGGACCCAGCGGGGAGCTGTTTTTT.

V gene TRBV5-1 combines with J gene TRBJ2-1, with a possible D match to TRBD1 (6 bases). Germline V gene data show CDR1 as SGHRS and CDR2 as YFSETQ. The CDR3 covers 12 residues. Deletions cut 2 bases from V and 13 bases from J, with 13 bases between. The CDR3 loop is CASSFDRIGQFF. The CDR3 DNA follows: TGCGCCAGCAGCTTTGACAGGATTGGCCAGTTCTTC. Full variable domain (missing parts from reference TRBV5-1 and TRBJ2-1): KAGVTQTPRYLIKTRGQQVTLSCSPISGHRSVSWYQQTPGQGLQFLFEYFSETQRNKGNFPGRFSGRQFSNSRSEMNVSTLELGDSALYLCASSFDRIGQFFGPGTRLTVL.

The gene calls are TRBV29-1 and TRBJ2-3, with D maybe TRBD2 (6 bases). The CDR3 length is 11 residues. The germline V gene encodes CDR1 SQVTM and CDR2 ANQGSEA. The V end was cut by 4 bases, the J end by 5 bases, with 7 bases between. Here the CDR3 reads CSVGGVDTQYF. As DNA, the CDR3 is TGCAGCGTTGGGGGGGTAGATACGCAGTATTTT.

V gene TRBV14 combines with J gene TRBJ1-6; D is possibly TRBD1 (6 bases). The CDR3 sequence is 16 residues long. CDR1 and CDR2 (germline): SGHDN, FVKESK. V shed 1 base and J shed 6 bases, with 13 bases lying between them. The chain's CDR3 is CASSQVSGHLNSPLHF. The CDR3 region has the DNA TGTGCCAGCAGCCAAGTGTCGGGACACCTTAATTCACCCCTCCACTTT.

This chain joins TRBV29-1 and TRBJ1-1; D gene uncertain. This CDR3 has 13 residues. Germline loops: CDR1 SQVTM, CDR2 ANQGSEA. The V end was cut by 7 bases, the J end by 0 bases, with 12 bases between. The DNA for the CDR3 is TGCAGCGCTGGCCGGGGAGTGAACACTGAAGCTTTCTTT. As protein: CSAGRGVNTEAFF.

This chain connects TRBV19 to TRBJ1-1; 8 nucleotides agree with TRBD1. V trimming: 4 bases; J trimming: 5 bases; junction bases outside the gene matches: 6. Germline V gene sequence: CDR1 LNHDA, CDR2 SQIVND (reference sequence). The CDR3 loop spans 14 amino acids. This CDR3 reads CASSTTGVGTEAFF. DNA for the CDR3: TGTGCCAGTAGTACGACAGGGGTAGGAACTGAAGCTTTCTTT.

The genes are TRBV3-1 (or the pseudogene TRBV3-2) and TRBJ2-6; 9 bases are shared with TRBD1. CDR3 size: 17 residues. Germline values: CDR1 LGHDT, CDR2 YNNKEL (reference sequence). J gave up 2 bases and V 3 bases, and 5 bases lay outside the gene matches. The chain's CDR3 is CASSHQQGAPGANVLTF. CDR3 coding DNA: TGTGCCAGCAGCCACCAACAGGGGGCGCCTGGGGCCAACGTCCTGACTTTC.

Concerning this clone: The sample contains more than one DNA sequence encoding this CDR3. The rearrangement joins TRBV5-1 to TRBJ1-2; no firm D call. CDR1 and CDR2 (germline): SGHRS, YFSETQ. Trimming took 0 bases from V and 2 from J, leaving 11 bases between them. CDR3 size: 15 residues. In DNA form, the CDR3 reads TGCGCCAGCAGCTTGGGTTCAGGTGAAAACTATGGCTACACCTTC. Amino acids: CASSLGSGENYGYTF.

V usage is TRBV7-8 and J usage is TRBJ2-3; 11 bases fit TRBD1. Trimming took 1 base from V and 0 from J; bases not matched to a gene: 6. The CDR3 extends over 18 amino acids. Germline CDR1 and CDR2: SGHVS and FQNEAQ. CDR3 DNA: TGTGCCAGCAGCTTAGGAAAGGGACAGGGGGTAAGCACAGATACGCAGTATTTT. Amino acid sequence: CASSLGKGQGVSTDTQYF.

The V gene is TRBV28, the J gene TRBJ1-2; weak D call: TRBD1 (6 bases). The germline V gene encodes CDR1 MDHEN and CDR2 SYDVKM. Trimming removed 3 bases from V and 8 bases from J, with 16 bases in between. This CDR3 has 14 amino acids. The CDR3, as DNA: TGTGCCAGCAGTTTCCCCCACACGACAGGAGGCTACACCTTC. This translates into CASSFPHTTGGYTF.

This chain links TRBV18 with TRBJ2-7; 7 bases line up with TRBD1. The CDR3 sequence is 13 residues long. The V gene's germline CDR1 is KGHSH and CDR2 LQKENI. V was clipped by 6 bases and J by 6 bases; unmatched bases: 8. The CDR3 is CASSPRQGSEQYV. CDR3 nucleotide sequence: TGTGCCAGCTCCCCCCGACAGGGCTCCGAGCAGTACGTC.

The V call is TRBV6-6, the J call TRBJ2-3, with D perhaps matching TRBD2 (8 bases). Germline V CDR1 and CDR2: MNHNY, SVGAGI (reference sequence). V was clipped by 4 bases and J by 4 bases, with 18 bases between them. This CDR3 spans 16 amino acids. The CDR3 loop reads CASSFLAGQSSDTQYF. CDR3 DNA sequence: TGTGCCAGCAGTTTCTTAGCGGGACAGAGCTCAGATACGCAGTATTTT.

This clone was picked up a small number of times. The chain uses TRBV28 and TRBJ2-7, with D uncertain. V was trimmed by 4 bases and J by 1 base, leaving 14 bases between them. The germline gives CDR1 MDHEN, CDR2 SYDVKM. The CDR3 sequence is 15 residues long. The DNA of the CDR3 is TGTGCCAGCAGTTCCACCGGAGCCCGATCCTACGAGCAGTACGTC. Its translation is CASSSTGARSYEQYV.

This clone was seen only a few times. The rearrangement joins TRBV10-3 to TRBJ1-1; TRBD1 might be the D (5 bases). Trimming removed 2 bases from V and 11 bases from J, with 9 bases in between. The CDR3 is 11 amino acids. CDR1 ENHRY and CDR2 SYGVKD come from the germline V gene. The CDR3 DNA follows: TGTGCCATCAGTGAGGGACGGGGGGCTTTCTTT. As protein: CAISEGRGAFF.

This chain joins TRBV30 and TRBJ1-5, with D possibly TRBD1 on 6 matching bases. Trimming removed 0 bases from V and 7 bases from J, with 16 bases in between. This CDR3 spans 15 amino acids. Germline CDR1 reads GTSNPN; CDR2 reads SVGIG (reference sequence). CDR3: CAWSVGGRSNQPQHF. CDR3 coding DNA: TGTGCCTGGAGTGTGGGGGGGCGCAGTAACCAGCCCCAGCATTTT. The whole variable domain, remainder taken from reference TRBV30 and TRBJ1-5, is SQTIHQWPATLVQPVGSPLSLECTVEGTSNPNLYWYRQAAGRGLQLLFYSVGIGQISSEVPQNLSASRPQDRQFILSSKKLLLSDSGFYLCAWSVGGRSNQPQHFGDGTRLSIL.

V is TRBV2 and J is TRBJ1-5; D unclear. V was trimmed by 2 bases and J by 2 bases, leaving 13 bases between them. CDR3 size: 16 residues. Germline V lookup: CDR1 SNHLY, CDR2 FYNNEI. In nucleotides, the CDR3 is TGTGCCAGCAGTGAAAGGTGGTTTCGGGGCAATCAGCCCCAGCATTTT. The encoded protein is CASSERWFRGNQPQHF.

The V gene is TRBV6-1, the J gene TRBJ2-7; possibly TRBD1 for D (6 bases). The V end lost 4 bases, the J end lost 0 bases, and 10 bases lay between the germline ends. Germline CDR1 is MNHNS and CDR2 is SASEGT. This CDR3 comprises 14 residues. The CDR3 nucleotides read TGTGCCAGCAGTGTTGGACAGACCTCCTACGAGCAGTACTTC. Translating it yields CASSVGQTSYEQYF.

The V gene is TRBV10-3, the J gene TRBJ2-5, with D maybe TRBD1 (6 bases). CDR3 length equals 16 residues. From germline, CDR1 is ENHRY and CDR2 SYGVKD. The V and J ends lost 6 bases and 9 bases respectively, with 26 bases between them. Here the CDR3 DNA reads TGTGCCATCAGAACTACAGGGTTTGGTGCCGGTGGGTCCCAGTACTTC. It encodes CAIRTTGFGAGGSQYF.

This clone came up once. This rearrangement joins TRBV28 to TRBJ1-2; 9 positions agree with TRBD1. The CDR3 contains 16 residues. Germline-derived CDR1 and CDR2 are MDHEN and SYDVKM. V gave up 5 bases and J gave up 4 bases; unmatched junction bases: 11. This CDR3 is CASSTGTGLGIYGYTF. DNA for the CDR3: TGTGCCAGCAGTACCGGGACAGGGCTTGGGATCTATGGCTACACCTTC.

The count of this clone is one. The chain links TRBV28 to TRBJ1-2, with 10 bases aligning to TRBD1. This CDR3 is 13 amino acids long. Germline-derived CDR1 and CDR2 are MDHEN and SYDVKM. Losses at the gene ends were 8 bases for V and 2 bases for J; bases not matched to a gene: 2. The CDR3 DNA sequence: TGTGCCAGCTCGACAGGGGGCAACTATGGCTACACCTTC. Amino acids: CASSTGGNYGYTF.

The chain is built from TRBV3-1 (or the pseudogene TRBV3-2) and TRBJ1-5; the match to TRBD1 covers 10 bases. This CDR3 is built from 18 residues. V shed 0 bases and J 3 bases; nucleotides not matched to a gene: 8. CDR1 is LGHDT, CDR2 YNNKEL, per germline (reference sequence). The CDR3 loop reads CASSQDQSGTGDNQPQHF. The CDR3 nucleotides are TGTGCCAGCAGCCAAGATCAGTCCGGGACAGGGGACAATCAGCCCCAGCATTTT.

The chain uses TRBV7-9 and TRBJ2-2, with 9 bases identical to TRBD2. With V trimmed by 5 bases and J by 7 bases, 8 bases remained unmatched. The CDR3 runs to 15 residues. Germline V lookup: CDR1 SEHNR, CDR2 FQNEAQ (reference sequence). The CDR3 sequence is CASSLLAGPGGELFF. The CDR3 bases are TGTGCCAGCAGCCTTCTAGCGGGACCGGGCGGGGAGCTGTTTTTT. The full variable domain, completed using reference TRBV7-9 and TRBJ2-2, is DTGVSQNPRHKITKRGQNVTFRCDPISEHNRLYWYRQTLGQGPEFLTYFQNEAQLEKSRLLSDRFSAERPKGSFSTLEIQRTEQGDSAMYLCASSLLAGPGGELFFGEGSRLTVL.

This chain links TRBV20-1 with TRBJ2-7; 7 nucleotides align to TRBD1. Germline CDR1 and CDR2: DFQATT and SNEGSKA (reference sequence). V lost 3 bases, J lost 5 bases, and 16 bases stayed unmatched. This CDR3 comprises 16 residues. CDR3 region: CSASPDTRQGSNEQYF. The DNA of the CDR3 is TGCAGTGCTAGTCCAGACACAAGACAGGGCTCGAACGAGCAGTACTTC.

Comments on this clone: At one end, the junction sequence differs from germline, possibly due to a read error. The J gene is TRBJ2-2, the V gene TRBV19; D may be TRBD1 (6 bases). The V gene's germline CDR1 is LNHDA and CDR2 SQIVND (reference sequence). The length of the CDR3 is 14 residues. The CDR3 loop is CASSRGQNAGELFF. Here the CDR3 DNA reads TGTGCCAGTAGTAGAGGACAGAACGCCGGGGAGCTGTTTTTT.

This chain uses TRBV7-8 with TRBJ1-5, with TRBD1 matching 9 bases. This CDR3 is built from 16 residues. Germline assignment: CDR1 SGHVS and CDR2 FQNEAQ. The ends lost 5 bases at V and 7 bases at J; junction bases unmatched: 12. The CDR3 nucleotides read TGTGCCAGCAGCGTGGGGCCCGGGACAGGGTTGCAGCCCCAGCATTTT. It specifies CASSVGPGTGLQPQHF.

The CDR3 spells CASSPRDRGPGANVLTF. The CDR3 bases are TGTGCCAGCAGTCCCCGGGACAGGGGGCCTGGGGCCAACGTCCTGACTTTC. The chain combines TRBV6-6 with TRBJ2-6; 12 bases agree with TRBD1. The CDR3 loop spans 17 amino acids. CDR1 MNHNY and CDR2 SVGAGI come from the germline V gene (reference sequence). After removal of 5 bases from V and 2 bases from J, the junction contained 4 bases not matched to a gene.

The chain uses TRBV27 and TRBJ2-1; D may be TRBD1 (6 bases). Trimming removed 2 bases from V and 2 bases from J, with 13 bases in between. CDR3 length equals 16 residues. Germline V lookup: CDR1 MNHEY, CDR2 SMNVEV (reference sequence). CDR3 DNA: TGTGCCAGCAGTTTACGAGACAGGATGCCCTACAATGAGCAGTTCTTC. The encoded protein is CASSLRDRMPYNEQFF.

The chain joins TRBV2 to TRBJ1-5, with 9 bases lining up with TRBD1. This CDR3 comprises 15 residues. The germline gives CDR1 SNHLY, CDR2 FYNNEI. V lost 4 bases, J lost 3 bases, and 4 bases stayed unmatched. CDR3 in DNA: TGTGCCAGCAGTGTGGGACAGGGACACAATCAGCCCCAGCATTTT. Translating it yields CASSVGQGHNQPQHF. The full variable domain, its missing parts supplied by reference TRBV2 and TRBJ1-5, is EPEVTQTPSHQVTQMGQEVILRCVPISNHLYFYWYRQILGQKVEFLVSFYNNEISEKSEIFDDQFSVERPDGSNFTLKIRSTKLEDSAMYFCASSVGQGHNQPQHFGDGTRLSIL.

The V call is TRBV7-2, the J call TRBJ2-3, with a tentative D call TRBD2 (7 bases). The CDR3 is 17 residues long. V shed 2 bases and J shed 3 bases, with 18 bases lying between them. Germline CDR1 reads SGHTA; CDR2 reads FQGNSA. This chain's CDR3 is CASSLLSGGAGTDTQYF. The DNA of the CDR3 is TGTGCCAGCAGCTTATTAAGTGGGGGGGCCGGGACAGATACGCAGTATTTT.